The 4 T cell receptor beta chains given below trace back to one sample, sequenced in a study of response to subunit inactivated influenza vaccine. MiXCR was run by TCRdb on the RT-PCR reads, yielding one entry per CDR3 protein. The data show hundreds of thousands of distinct CDR3 sequences, around 8% seen once. The sample in question was PBMCs from blood, obtained around 2 years after vaccination. The source of these receptors is a man between 50 and 70 years old who received an inactivated influenza vaccine.

This clonotype occurred a few times. The genes are TRBV12-3 or TRBV12-4 and TRBJ2-2, with 7 bases identical to TRBD2. The CDR3 has 16 amino acids. With V trimmed by 4 bases and J by 0 bases, 5 bases remained unmatched. CDR3 DNA sequence: TGTGCCAGCAGTTCGCGACTAGCCCCGAACACCGGGGAGCTGTTTTTT. Translation: CASSSRLAPNTGELFF.

The rearrangement joins TRBV29-1 to TRBJ2-2; 10 nucleotides agree with TRBD1. The V gene's germline CDR1 is SQVTM and CDR2 ANQGSEA. The CDR3 covers 14 residues. J was trimmed by 6 bases and V by 3 bases; bases with no gene match: 4. The CDR3: CSVDGTGDPGELFF. The CDR3 bases are TGCAGCGTTGACGGGACAGGGGATCCCGGGGAGCTGTTTTTT.

This clonotype came up many times. The rearrangement uses TRBV7-9 and TRBJ2-3; D gene uncertain. From germline, CDR1 is SEHNR and CDR2 FQNEAQ (reference sequence). CDR3 size: 11 residues. V lost 7 bases and J 3 bases, leaving 5 bases between the germline ends. The CDR3 sequence: CASTITDTQYF. As DNA, the CDR3 is TGTGCCAGCACCATAACAGATACGCAGTATTTT.

The chain joins TRBV9 to TRBJ2-5; 9 bases match TRBD1. The CDR3 has 14 amino acids. The trim removed 6 bases at V and 4 bases at J, leaving 7 bases unmatched. CDR1 SGDLS and CDR2 YYNGEE come from the germline V gene. CDR3 loop: CASTRMTGGETQYF. The CDR3 bases are TGTGCCAGCACGCGAATGACAGGGGGAGAGACCCAGTACTTC.